These 14 T cell receptor beta chains were sequenced from one sample in a study of T cells in Graves' hyperthyroidism and ophthalmopathy. RNA transcripts gave rise to amplified TCR beta CDR3 regions. The TCR CDR3 first-round RT-PCR relied on the HTBI primer set. TCRdb called the multiplex PCR reads again in MiXCR, with one record for every CDR3 protein. The table lists about 530,000 distinct CDR3 sequences, approximately 17% of them singletons. Material for sequencing was blood. The origin of the receptors is a woman in her late teens or twenties with Graves' ophthalmopathy.

The sample holds many counts of this clonotype. The genes are TRBV10-3 and TRBJ1-2; 12 positions agree with TRBD1. The CDR3 is made up of 15 amino acids. V was pared by 3 bases and J by 8 bases, with 7 bases of the junction left unmatched. Looked up from germline, CDR1 is ENHRY and CDR2 is SYGVKD. The CDR3 sequence is CAISETGTGGRGYTF. The CDR3 bases are TGTGCCATCAGTGAAACCGGGACAGGGGGCAGGGGCTACACCTTC.

This clonotype was observed a handful of times. This chain connects TRBV6-1 to TRBJ1-5; D call uncertain. Germline loops: CDR1 MNHNS, CDR2 SASEGT. Trimming cost V 6 bases and J 0 bases, with 9 bases left between them. The CDR3 spans 14 residues. CDR3 loop: CASRVPDSNQPQHF. The CDR3 DNA follows: TGTGCCAGCAGGGTCCCGGATAGCAATCAGCCCCAGCATTTT.

V gene TRBV6-2 or TRBV6-3 combines with J gene TRBJ2-7, with a possible D match to TRBD2 (7 bases). Germline CDR1 reads MNHEY; CDR2 reads SVGEGT. The length of the CDR3 is 16 residues. Trimming cost V 3 bases and J 3 bases, with 18 bases left between them. DNA of the CDR3: TGTGCCAGCAGTTATCGTAGAGGGGGGGGGCTCTACGAGCAGTACTTC. Its protein product is CASSYRRGGGLYEQYF.

In this sample, this clonotype turned up many times. The chain recombines TRBV4-1 with TRBJ2-5; 13 nucleotides line up with TRBD2. Germline V lookup: CDR1 MGHRA, CDR2 YSYEKL. The CDR3 is made up of 17 amino acids. The V segment lost 1 base and the J segment 1 base; nucleotides outside the gene matches: 3. In DNA, the CDR3 is TGCGCCAGCAGCCAAGCGACTAGCGGGGGGTTCCAAGAGACCCAGTACTTC. Translation: CASSQATSGGFQETQYF.

This sequence joins TRBV20-1 and TRBJ1-1, with a tentative D call TRBD1 (5 bases). The CDR3 sequence is 16 residues long. CDR1 and CDR2 from the germline V gene are DFQATT and SNEGSKA (reference sequence). The germline V and J ends were trimmed by 2 bases and 1 base, with 17 bases remaining between them. The CDR3 loop reads CSARPSLGRRNTEAFF. Here the CDR3 DNA reads TGCAGTGCTAGACCATCTTTGGGACGGAGGAACACTGAAGCTTTCTTT.

This clonotype was detected a few times. V gene TRBV6-1 combines with J gene TRBJ1-1; TRBD1 might be the D (5 bases). Germline V gives CDR1 MNHNS, CDR2 SASEGT. CDR3 size: 14 residues. Trimming pared 4 bases from V and 2 bases from J, leaving 11 bases between. CDR3 in DNA: TGTGCCAGCAGTGGAAAAGGGGAAAACACTGAAGCTTTCTTT. Protein: CASSGKGENTEAFF.

J is TRBJ2-2 and V is TRBV7-9; possibly TRBD1 for D (6 bases). This CDR3 is 16 amino acids long. V gave up 4 bases and J gave up 1 base, with 13 bases separating them. Germline CDR1 reads SEHNR; CDR2 reads FQNEAQ (reference sequence). The CDR3 region is CASSSPGHLNTGELFF. The CDR3 nucleotides read TGTGCCAGCAGCTCCCCGGGACACTTGAACACCGGGGAGCTGTTTTTT.

The chain uses TRBV30 and TRBJ1-2; perhaps TRBD1 as D (5 bases). The CDR3 runs to 12 residues. The V and J ends lost 1 base and 4 bases respectively, with 7 bases between them. In germline, CDR1 is GTSNPN, CDR2 SVGIG (reference sequence). The CDR3 protein is CAWSGDGYGYTF. CDR3 sequence (DNA): TGTGCCTGGAGTGGGGACGGCTATGGCTACACCTTC.

This clonotype showed up just a few times. The CDR3 coding sequence is TGTGCCAGCAGTCCCCGGGGCGGACCTTATGGCTACACCTTC. It is translated as CASSPRGGPYGYTF. This chain joins TRBV28 and TRBJ1-2, with D perhaps TRBD1 (5 bases). The CDR3 is 14 residues long. Trimming removed 5 bases from V and 5 bases from J, with 15 bases in between. From germline, CDR1 is MDHEN and CDR2 SYDVKM.

The V call is TRBV5-4, the J call TRBJ2-3, with D perhaps TRBD2 (5 bases). Trimming removed 4 bases from V and 4 bases from J, with 19 bases in between. This CDR3 spans 16 amino acids. Germline CDR1 and CDR2: SGHNT and YYREEE (reference sequence). CDR3: CASSHGFTGSSDTQYF. CDR3 nucleotide sequence: TGTGCCAGCAGCCACGGGTTCACGGGGAGTTCAGATACGCAGTATTTT.

The chain recombines TRBV4-1 with TRBJ2-1; D is unclear. The CDR3 length is 17 residues. V was cut by 1 base and J by 0 bases, with 13 bases left in between. CDR1 and CDR2 (germline): MGHRA, YSYEKL. CDR3 residues: CASSQADLGFSYNEQFF. In DNA, the CDR3 is TGCGCCAGCAGCCAAGCTGACTTGGGGTTCTCCTACAATGAGCAGTTCTTC.

This clonotype has a count of ten or more. The genes are TRBV28 and TRBJ1-2; unclear D gene. Germline CDR1 is MDHEN and CDR2 is SYDVKM. CDR3 length: 11 residues. Trimming took 6 bases from V and 5 from J, leaving 7 bases between them. Written as DNA, the CDR3 is TGTGCCAGCAGCTCACCGTATGGCTACACCTTC. Translating gives CASSSPYGYTF.

The table lists this clonotype with many counts. This chain uses TRBV28 with TRBJ1-1; D call uncertain. Trimming took off 4 bases at V and 1 base at J, with 10 bases between the two ends. CDR1 and CDR2 (germline): MDHEN, SYDVKM. The CDR3 extends over 14 amino acids. Here the CDR3 reads CASSSSRGNTEAFF. The CDR3 coding sequence is TGTGCCAGCAGTTCTTCACGGGGGAACACTGAAGCTTTCTTT.

This clonotype came up a few times. The chain combines TRBV7-2 with TRBJ2-1; 9 bases line up with TRBD2. This CDR3 region has 15 residues. After removal of 5 bases from V and 4 bases from J, the junction contained 6 bases not matched to a gene. Germline V gene data show CDR1 as SGHTA and CDR2 as FQGNSA. CDR3 sequence reads: CASSRASGEYNEQFF. The CDR3 DNA follows: TGTGCCAGCAGCCGAGCTAGCGGGGAATACAATGAGCAGTTCTTC.